The 14 T cell receptor beta chains in this list originate from one sample, sequenced in a study of early T cells in non-severe SARS-CoV-2 infection. Each CDR3 protein is one row after TCRdb ran MiXCR on the 5' RACE reads. The sample has around 76,000 distinct CDR3 sequences; over 9% are singletons. Material for sequencing was whole blood. These receptors were taken from an adult who was a healthcare worker with PCR-confirmed SARS-CoV-2 infection or an uninfected control (not recorded which).

This clonotype was seen repeatedly, ten times or more. The chain links TRBV3-2 to TRBJ2-3; the table gives TRBD2 as D, unverified against the DNA. TRBV3-2 is designated a pseudogene. The length of the CDR3 is 19 residues. The CDR3 DNA reads TGTGCCAGCAGCCAAGAAATACAGCGGGGGGGCCATCGGCCAGATACGCAGTATTTT. Its translation is CASSQEIQRGGHRPDTQYF.

V and J are TRBV30 and TRBJ1-1, with D uncertain. The CDR3 is made up of 12 amino acids. The germline V and J ends were trimmed by 3 bases and 1 base, with 6 bases remaining between them. In germline, CDR1 is GTSNPN, CDR2 SVGIG (reference sequence). Here the CDR3 DNA reads TGTGCCTGGAGATGGACGAACACTGAAGCTTTCTTT. Protein product: CAWRWTNTEAFF.

The chain uses TRBV6-2 or TRBV6-3 and TRBJ1-2; D is ambiguous. Germline V gene data show CDR1 as MNHEY and CDR2 as SVGEGT. The CDR3 spans 12 residues. Trimming left V 5 bases short and J 4 bases short, with 8 bases between. In DNA, the CDR3 is TGTGCCAGCAGTGACAAGCTCTATGGCTACACCTTC. Encoded protein: CASSDKLYGYTF.

This clonotype was detected many times. This chain links TRBV12-3 or TRBV12-4 with TRBJ2-7; 11 positions agree with TRBD2. The V segment lost 4 bases and the J segment 4 bases; nucleotides outside the gene matches: 12. The CDR3 runs 17 residues. CDR3: CASSWGGFGTSGYEQYF. CDR3 nucleotide sequence: TGTGCCAGCAGTTGGGGGGGGTTCGGGACTAGCGGTTACGAGCAGTACTTC.

This clonotype was seen a few times. The rearrangement links TRBV20-1 to TRBJ2-5, with unresolved D. CDR1 and CDR2 (germline): DFQATT, SNEGSKA (reference sequence). V was pared by 4 bases and J by 5 bases, with 5 bases between. CDR3 length equals 10 residues. The CDR3: CSAKSETQYF. Here the CDR3 DNA reads TGCAGTGCTAAGTCGGAGACCCAGTACTTC.

The V call is TRBV3-1, the J call TRBJ1-6, with D possibly being TRBD1 (5 bases). CDR1 and CDR2 (germline): LGHDT, YNNKEL (reference sequence). The V and J ends lost 2 bases and 8 bases respectively, with 10 bases between them. The CDR3 is 14 residues long. CDR3 sequence reads: CASSQREGDSPLHF. CDR3 nucleotide sequence: TGTGCCAGCAGCCAACGGGAAGGGGATTCACCCCTCCACTTT.

This clonotype was found many times. CDR3 DNA sequence: TGTGCCAGCAGCCAAAGGACAGTCTCCTATAATTCACCCCTCCACTTT. This translates into CASSQRTVSYNSPLHF. V gene TRBV3-1 combines with J gene TRBJ1-6, with a possible D match to TRBD1 (6 bases). The CDR3 runs to 16 residues. Germline V gives CDR1 LGHDT, CDR2 YNNKEL (reference sequence). Trimming removed 2 bases at V and 0 bases at J, with 8 bases between. The variable domain in full, with the rest retrieved from reference TRBV3-1 and TRBJ1-6, is DTAVSQTPKYLVTQMGNDKSIKCEQNLGHDTMYWYKQDSKKFLKIMFSYNNKELIINETVPNRFSPKSPDKAHLNLHINSLELGDSAVYFCASSQRTVSYNSPLHFGNGTRLTVT.

This clonotype was seen only a few times. This chain joins TRBV5-1 and TRBJ1-2; no firm D call. Germline V gene data show CDR1 as SGHRS and CDR2 as YFSETQ. The V end was cut by 1 base, the J end by 7 bases, with 11 bases between. CDR3 length equals 13 residues. The CDR3 region has the DNA TGCGCCAGCAGCTTGTCTTTCTCTTCTGGCTACACCTTC. Translating it yields CASSLSFSSGYTF.

This clonotype was detected only a few times. The V gene is TRBV7-6, the J gene TRBJ2-2; D might be TRBD2 (5 bases). This CDR3 comprises 14 residues. V gave up 2 bases and J gave up 5 bases, with 9 bases separating them. The V gene's germline CDR1 is SGHVS and CDR2 FNYEAQ. As DNA, the CDR3 is TGTGCCAGCAGCTTACGAGGAGGAACCGGGGAGCTGTTTTTT. This codes for CASSLRGGTGELFF.

This clonotype was counted at least ten times. CDR3 nucleotides: TGTGCCAGCAGTTTGGGAGGGGCGGGCACTGAAGCTTTCTTT. The encoded protein is CASSLGGAGTEAFF. The genes are TRBV12-3 or TRBV12-4 and TRBJ1-1; tentative D call: TRBD1 (5 bases). The CDR3 extends over 14 amino acids. Trimming shortened V by 3 bases and J by 4 bases, and 12 bases separated the two germline ends.

This clonotype was detected a few times. The chain recombines TRBV3-1 with TRBJ2-2; D gene uncertain. This CDR3 has 16 amino acids. Deletions cut 1 base from V and 3 bases from J, with 12 bases between. Per the germline V gene, CDR1 is LGHDT and CDR2 is YNNKEL (reference sequence). The CDR3 protein is CASSQGGWADTGELFF. The CDR3, as DNA: TGTGCCAGCAGCCAAGGCGGATGGGCAGACACCGGGGAGCTGTTTTTT.

The V gene is TRBV7-9, the J gene TRBJ2-6; possibly TRBD1 or TRBD2 for D (5 bases each). The CDR3 has 16 amino acids. Trimming took off 5 bases at V and 0 bases at J, with 11 bases between the two ends. Germline assignment: CDR1 SEHNR and CDR2 FQNEAQ (reference sequence). CDR3: CASSPDGASGANVLTF. The CDR3 bases are TGTGCCAGCAGCCCGGACGGGGCCTCTGGGGCCAACGTCCTGACTTTC.

A few counts support this clonotype. V and J are TRBV21-1 and TRBJ1-2. TRBV21-1 is listed as a pseudogene. The CDR3 spans 17 residues. The CDR3 DNA reads TGTGCCAGCAGGCTTTCGTACGGATCCGGACCGTCCTATGGCTACACCTTC. It translates to CASRLSYGSGPSYGYTF.

The sample holds many counts of this clonotype. V and J are TRBV10-3 and TRBJ2-3, with D possibly matching TRBD2 (5 bases). V was pared by 3 bases and J by 5 bases, with 12 bases between. Looked up from germline, CDR1 is ENHRY and CDR2 is SYGVKD. CDR3 length equals 14 residues. The CDR3 is CAISDGLYEDTQYF. CDR3 nucleotide sequence: TGTGCCATCAGTGATGGACTTTATGAAGATACGCAGTATTTT.